This T cell receptor (beta chain) was captured by sequencing in a study of blood T cell repertoires in COVID-19. The germline V gene has CDR1 SEHNR and CDR2 FQNEAQ (reference sequence). The CDR3 loop spans 13 amino acids. V lost 10 bases to trimming and J lost 6 bases, with 15 bases between them. The sample holds a few counts of this clone. Measured with immunoSEQ multiplex PCR; TCRdb has only the in-frame clones, and not every one. Of roughly 100,000 clones in the sample, about 79% were seen once. The chain recombines TRBV7-9 with TRBJ1-4, with D possibly TRBD1 on 6 matching bases. Material for sequencing was peripheral blood. The origin of this receptor is a man older than 75 with COVID-19, enrolled during active disease. The CDR3 is CATGGAGDEKLFF. CDR3 nucleotide sequence: TGTGCCACGGGAGGGGCAGGGGATGAAAAACTGTTTTTT.